Following are 14 T cell receptor beta chains from one sample sequenced in a study of STAT5B mutations in CD4+ large granular lymphocyte leukemia. Clones were sequenced by immunoSEQ multiplex PCR, and TCRdb holds only the in-frame ones, with some missing. The sample records tens of thousands of clones, 74% being singletons. The sample was CD4+ T cells from blood buffy coats. The receptors originated from a human donor in good health.

J is TRBJ2-7 and V is TRBV5-4, with D tentatively TRBD2 (5 bases). The V gene's germline CDR1 is SGHNT and CDR2 YYREEE (reference sequence). Trimming left V 0 bases short and J 3 bases short, with 10 bases between. This CDR3 has 14 residues. The CDR3 DNA sequence: TGTGCCAGCAGCTTGGGCGGGCACAACTACGAGCAGTACTTC. Residues: CASSLGGHNYEQYF.

Relative to its sample, this clone is medium-sized. The V and J genes are TRBV7-2 and TRBJ1-6; D is ambiguous. The germline V gene encodes CDR1 SGHTA and CDR2 FQGNSA. V was trimmed by 3 bases and J by 9 bases, leaving 12 bases between them. This CDR3 has 14 amino acids. This CDR3 is CASSFNTVGSPLHF. DNA of the CDR3: TGTGCCAGCAGCTTTAATACAGTAGGTTCACCCCTCCACTTT.

The CDR3 spells CASSFLTNTYNYEQYF. The CDR3 nucleotides are TGTGCCAGCAGCTTCCTGACTAATACGTATAACTACGAGCAGTACTTC. The chain carries TRBV7-2 and TRBJ2-7, with D maybe TRBD2 (5 bases). This CDR3 region has 16 residues. V lost 3 bases and J lost 3, with 18 bases in between. The germline V gene has CDR1 SGHTA and CDR2 FQGNSA.

The chain couples TRBV4-3 to TRBJ1-3; TRBD1 might be the D (6 bases). V was trimmed by 0 bases and J by 2 bases, leaving 11 bases between them. Germline assignment: CDR1 LGHNA and CDR2 YSLEER. The CDR3 totals 16 residues. The CDR3 DNA reads as TGCGCCAGCAGCCAAGACTGGGGGCACGCTGGAAACACCATATATTTT. This gives the protein CASSQDWGHAGNTIYF.

The chain links TRBV5-1 to TRBJ1-1; D gene uncertain. The CDR3 sequence is 13 residues long. V was shortened by 0 bases and J by 2 bases, with 5 bases between the two germline ends. In germline, CDR1 is SGHRS, CDR2 YFSETQ. The CDR3: CASSLGLNTEAFF. The DNA of the CDR3 is TGCGCCAGCAGCTTGGGGCTCAACACTGAAGCTTTCTTT.

This clone was counted between two and nine times. The genes are TRBV6-1 and TRBJ1-1; 9 bases are a match to TRBD1. After removal of 6 bases from V and 11 bases from J, the junction contained 10 bases not matched to a gene. The germline V gene has CDR1 MNHNS and CDR2 SASEGT. This CDR3 is built from 13 residues. The CDR3 DNA reads as TGTGCCAGCAGAGACCCGGGACAGGGCTATGCTTTCTTT. Translating gives CASRDPGQGYAFF.

The J gene is TRBJ2-2, the V gene TRBV28; 13 positions match TRBD2. V was clipped by 5 bases and J by 6 bases; unmatched bases: 12. The CDR3 has 18 residues. Germline CDR1 reads MDHEN; CDR2 reads SYDVKM. CDR3 in amino acids: CASSQGLAGRGGAGELFF. The CDR3 DNA reads TGTGCCAGCAGTCAGGGACTAGCGGGGCGCGGAGGTGCCGGGGAGCTGTTTTTT.

This clone was seen only a few times. This rearrangement joins TRBV5-1 to TRBJ2-5; 11 nucleotides agree with TRBD2. The V gene's germline CDR1 is SGHRS and CDR2 YFSETQ. This CDR3 is built from 16 residues. V gave up 5 bases and J gave up 2 bases; unmatched junction bases: 8. CDR3 DNA: TGCGCCAGCAGTTACTTAGCGGGGGGGCGGCAAGAGACCCAGTACTTC. This encodes CASSYLAGGRQETQYF.

The J gene is TRBJ2-1, the V gene TRBV19; 8 positions match TRBD2. The J segment lost 0 bases and the V segment lost 5 bases, leaving 6 bases of the junction unmatched. The CDR3 extends over 16 amino acids. Germline assignment: CDR1 LNHDA and CDR2 SQIVND (reference sequence). CDR3: CASSVLADHSYNEQFF. CDR3 bases: TGTGCCAGTAGTGTACTAGCGGACCACTCCTACAATGAGCAGTTCTTC.

This chain joins TRBV20-1 and TRBJ1-5; D ambiguous. The germline CDR1 and CDR2 sequences are DFQATT and SNEGSKA (reference sequence). CDR3 length equals 11 residues. The ends were cut back, 1 base at V and 8 bases at J, with 6 bases in the middle. The CDR3 DNA reads TGCAGTGCTAGAGCAAATGAGCCCCAGCATTTT. This gives the protein CSARANEPQHF.

In this sample, this clone is medium-sized. The chain uses TRBV27 and TRBJ2-1; D gene unclear. V lost 4 bases to trimming and J lost 5 bases, with 3 bases between them. The length of the CDR3 is 11 residues. CDR1 is MNHEY, CDR2 SMNVEV, per germline (reference sequence). The CDR3 protein is CASSSNNEQFF. CDR3 coding DNA: TGTGCCAGCAGTTCGAACAATGAGCAGTTCTTC.

This clone appeared once. The chain employs TRBV10-3 and TRBJ2-7; 7 nucleotides align to TRBD1. V trimming: 7 bases; J trimming: 6 bases; junction bases outside the gene matches: 9. The CDR3 loop spans 13 amino acids. Germline V gives CDR1 ENHRY, CDR2 SYGVKD. CDR3 sequence reads: CAIKGQRAGEQYF. DNA for the CDR3: TGTGCCATCAAGGGACAGAGGGCTGGCGAGCAGTACTTC.

Notes on this clone: The germline gene is not matched at one end of the junction; a read error may be the cause. V and J are TRBV10-3 and TRBJ1-6; the match to TRBD1 covers 8 bases. Looked up from germline, CDR1 is ENHRY and CDR2 is SYGVKD. This CDR3 region has 13 residues. The chain's CDR3 is CAISLSEGTGPIF. The CDR3 coding sequence is TGTGCCATCAGTCTCTCTGAAGGGACAGGACCAATCTTT.

The V and J genes are TRBV2 and TRBJ2-5, with D possibly being TRBD2 (5 bases). The CDR3 is 16 residues long. From germline, CDR1 is SNHLY and CDR2 FYNNEI. The V end was cut by 6 bases, the J end by 5 bases, with 22 bases between. The CDR3 DNA follows: TGTGCCAGCAGCAAATGGGCGATAGCGTCGTTGGAGACCCAGTACTTC. Its protein product is CASSKWAIASLETQYF.